Listed below are T cell receptor beta chains from one sample, sequenced in a study of blood T cell repertoires in COVID-19. Profiling relied on immunoSEQ multiplex PCR, and the TCRdb table lists in-frame clones only, not all of them. The data show under 450,000 clones, about 89% seen once. The sample consisted of PBMCs or T cells enriched from blood (not recorded which). The receptors shown here come from a man between 25 and 39 years old who had recovered from COVID-19. CDR3s include the opening cysteine and the closing phenylalanine or tryptophan. Fields, in order: clone size, J gene, V gene, D gene, CDR3 DNA, CDR3 protein. D genes are given only for firm matches. The size of a clone is reported for some rows only, either as once, few or many, or as a class for expanded clones.

-,TRBJ2-5,TRBV19,-,TGTGCCAGTAGCTTACAGATCCAAGAGACCCAGTACTTC,CASSLQIQETQYF
-,TRBJ1-5,TRBV7-9,-,TGTGCCAGCAGCTTAGGGACAGGCAATCAGCCCCAGCATTTT,CASSLGTGNQPQHF
-,TRBJ1-4,TRBV6-4,TRBD1,TGTGCCAGCAGTGAGGGGACAGGGTTTGAAAAACTGTTTTTT,CASSEGTGFEKLFF
-,TRBJ2-1,TRBV28,-,TGTGCCAGCAGTTCTGTAGCTCTGGGAGGCAATGAGCAGTTCTTC,CASSSVALGGNEQFF
-,TRBJ1-4,TRBV6-5,TRBD1,TGTGCCAGCAGTAGGACAGGGGTTAGTAATGAAAAACTGTTTTTT,CASSRTGVSNEKLFF
-,TRBJ1-1,TRBV4-1,-,TGCGCCAGCAGCTTAAGGACACCTCTGAACACTGAAGCTTTCTTT,CASSLRTPLNTEAFF
-,TRBJ1-1,TRBV5-1,TRBD1,TGCGCCAGCAGCAGGGGACAGGGAAAGTTTAAGGACACTGAAGCTTTCTTT,CASSRGQGKFKDTEAFF
-,TRBJ2-3,TRBV6-5,TRBD2,TGTGCCAGCAGGACAGCGGGGGCCTCCACAGATACGCAGTATTTT,CASRTAGASTDTQYF
-,TRBJ1-2,TRBV6-1,-,TGTGCCAGCAGTGAAGCTCCTATCTATGGCTACACCTTC,CASSEAPIYGYTF
once,TRBJ1-3,TRBV3-1/TRBV3-2,-,TGTGCCAGCAGCGCCCCCTATCGGGACTCAAGCTCTGGAAACACCATATATTTT,CASSAPYRDSSSGNTIYF
once,TRBJ2-5,TRBV6-5,-,TGTGCCAGCAGTCGGACATATGGAGAGACCCAGTACTTC,CASSRTYGETQYF
-,TRBJ2-3,TRBV9,TRBD2,TGTGCCAGCAGCGTAGGACTAGCGGGGTGGACAGATACGCAGTATTTT,CASSVGLAGWTDTQYF
once,TRBJ2-5,TRBV6-6,TRBD2,TGTGCCAGCGAGGGACTAGCGGGGGGGAAAATCCAGTACTTC,CASEGLAGGKIQYF
-,TRBJ2-5,TRBV5-1,-,TGCGCCAGCAGTCCGACAGGAGAGACCCAGTACTTC,CASSPTGETQYF
-,TRBJ1-5,TRBV7-8,-,TGTGCCAGCAGCTATGACAACCCCTTTAATCAGCCCCAGCATTTT,CASSYDNPFNQPQHF
-,TRBJ2-1,TRBV4-1,TRBD2,TGCGCCAGCAGCCAAGTGCGGGGGGACTACAATGAGCAGTTCTTC,CASSQVRGDYNEQFF
-,TRBJ1-1,TRBV14,TRBD1,TGTGCCAGCAGCCTTCCAAACAGGGGGCAAGCTTTCTTT,CASSLPNRGQAFF
-,TRBJ1-2,TRBV10-1,TRBD1,TGCGCCAGCAGTCCACAGGGGTCCTATGGCTACACCTTC,CASSPQGSYGYTF
-,TRBJ2-7,TRBV10-3,-,TGTGCCATCAGTGAGCACTCCTACGAGCAGTACTTC,CAISEHSYEQYF
-,TRBJ1-2,TRBV3-1/TRBV3-2,-,TGTGCCAGCAGCCAGATTAGAACAGGCAACTATGGCTACACCTTC,CASSQIRTGNYGYTF
once,TRBJ2-2,TRBV19,TRBD1,TGTGCCAGCCGACAGGGGGCGAGAGTTTTTCCCGGGGAGCTGTTTTTT,CASRQGARVFPGELFF
-,TRBJ2-3,TRBV18,-,TGTGCCAGCTCACCAGAAGGGGGTTTGGGAGATACGCAGTATTTT,CASSPEGGLGDTQYF
-,TRBJ2-7,TRBV4-2,-,TGTGCCAGCAGCCAAGAATCCCCCTCCGAGCAGTACTTC,CASSQESPSEQYF
once,TRBJ2-1,TRBV18,-,TGTGCCAGCTCACCGGACAGCCTGAGCATAAATGAGCAGTTCTTC,CASSPDSLSINEQFF
-,TRBJ1-4,TRBV3-1/TRBV3-2,-,TGTGCCAGCAGTCGCATGCTTTACAGTAATGAAAAACTGTTTTTT,CASSRMLYSNEKLFF
-,TRBJ1-2,TRBV27,-,TGTGCCAGCAGTTTTTCAGGGGTGGCTGACTACACCTTC,CASSFSGVADYTF
few,TRBJ1-1,TRBV6-5,-,TGTGCCAGCAGTTACGACGGGGGGTGGACTGAAGCTTTCTTT,CASSYDGGWTEAFF
-,TRBJ1-4,TRBV5-6,-,TGTGCCAGCAGCTTGGTAGACGCGGGAATTTCTGAAAAACTGTTTTTT,CASSLVDAGISEKLFF
-,TRBJ2-7,TRBV2,-,TGTGCCAGCAGTGCTCTCGGCGAGCAGTACTTC,CASSALGEQYF
-,TRBJ1-3,TRBV10-2,TRBD1,TGCGCCAGCAGTTTGACAGGGGGCTCTGGAAACACCATATATTTT,CASSLTGGSGNTIYF
-,TRBJ1-4,TRBV7-2,-,TGTGCCAGCAGCTTAGGGGGGGTTTCAACTAATGAAAAACTGTTTTTT,CASSLGGVSTNEKLFF
few,TRBJ1-6,TRBV2,TRBD1,TGTGCCAGCAGACAAACAGGGGCTAATTCACCCCTCCACTTT,CASRQTGANSPLHF
-,TRBJ1-2,TRBV3-1/TRBV3-2,TRBD1,TGTGCCAGCAGCCCCCACCCGACAGGGAGCTATGGCTACACCTTC,CASSPHPTGSYGYTF
-,TRBJ1-2,TRBV5-5,TRBD1,TGTGCCAGCAGCCCCACAGGGGGCGCTATGGGCTACACCTTC,CASSPTGGAMGYTF
-,TRBJ2-3,TRBV15,-,TGTGCCGCGGACCGGACCGAGGGAAGCACAGATACGCAGTATTTT,CAADRTEGSTDTQYF
once,TRBJ1-2,TRBV7-9,TRBD1,TGTGCCAGCAGCTTTTGGACAGGGGGGAACTATGGCTACACCTTC,CASSFWTGGNYGYTF
-,TRBJ1-2,TRBV18,-,TGTGCCAGCTCACCGGCGGGGCAGGAAGGCTACACCTTC,CASSPAGQEGYTF
-,TRBJ1-2,TRBV10-3,-,TGTGCCATCAGCGCCGGGACATCGGGCTATGGCTACACCTTC,CAISAGTSGYGYTF
-,TRBJ2-1,TRBV5-1,TRBD2,TGCGCCAGCAGCACCTCTAGCGGGGGGGTGTACAATGAGCAGTTCTTC,CASSTSSGGVYNEQFF
-,TRBJ2-2,TRBV27,-,TGTGCCAGCAGTTTTCTAGGAGGGGAGCTGTTTTTT,CASSFLGGELFF
-,TRBJ1-2,TRBV5-1,TRBD1,TGCGCCAGCAGCTTGGGACAGGGATTGGGTGACTATGGCTACACCTTC,CASSLGQGLGDYGYTF
-,TRBJ2-1,TRBV7-9,-,TGTGCCAGCAGCTCGCTGCTCGGGGAGCCTTACAATGAGCAGTTCTTC,CASSSLLGEPYNEQFF
-,TRBJ2-2,TRBV6-2/TRBV6-3,-,TGTGCCAGCAGTTACTCGTATCAGGGCACCGGGGAGCTGTTTTTT,CASSYSYQGTGELFF
-,TRBJ2-1,TRBV5-1,-,TGCGCCAGCAGCTTGGATGGGACTGACAATGAGCAGTTCTTC,CASSLDGTDNEQFF
-,TRBJ2-7,TRBV29-1,TRBD2,TGCAGCGTCCTCCTTGCGGCGGGGGGGAGAGAGCAGTACTTC,CSVLLAAGGREQYF
-,TRBJ2-5,TRBV7-9,-,TGTGCCAGCAGCTTGCCGGGACAATCAGACCAAGAGACCCAGTACTTC,CASSLPGQSDQETQYF
once,TRBJ1-6,TRBV6-5,-,TGTGCCAGCAGTTACTCAGGGGCTTGGAATTCACCCCTCCACTTT,CASSYSGAWNSPLHF
-,TRBJ1-2,TRBV27,-,TGTGCCAGCAGTGGTCAGTATGGCTACACCTTC,CASSGQYGYTF
-,TRBJ1-2,TRBV9,-,TGTGCCAGCAAGCGTGAGGGTAATGGCTACACCTTC,CASKREGNGYTF
-,TRBJ2-7,TRBV7-9,TRBD2,TGTGCCAGCCGCGCGGGACTCGCGGGGGGGGCCCGGGGGTACGAGCAGTACTTC,CASRAGLAGGARGYEQYF
-,TRBJ1-1,TRBV25-1,-,TGTGCCAGCAGTGAATTACTCGGGGGGGCTCCTGAAGCTTTCTTT,CASSELLGGAPEAFF
-,TRBJ2-1,TRBV7-2,TRBD1,TGTGCCAGCAGCACCGAGACTTGGACAGGGAACGAGCAGTTCTTC,CASSTETWTGNEQFF
-,TRBJ2-7,TRBV2,TRBD1,TGTGCCAGCAGTGATGGGGGACAGTCCTACGAGCAGTACTTC,CASSDGGQSYEQYF
-,TRBJ2-1,TRBV11-3,TRBD1,TGTGCCAGCAGCACCAGACCGGGACAGGGTATCGATGAGCAGTTCTTC,CASSTRPGQGIDEQFF
-,TRBJ1-5,TRBV10-2,TRBD1,TGCGCCAGCGGGGACAGGGTCGGTCAGCCCCAGCATTTT,CASGDRVGQPQHF